Each of the 3 T cell receptor beta chains below was sequenced from the same sample in a study of blood T cell repertoires in COVID-19. Clones were read by immunoSEQ multiplex PCR, and TCRdb kept only the in-frame ones, dropping some. In the table there are 260,000 or so clones, 88% of which are singletons. Sequenced material: peripheral blood. The receptors stem from a man between 18 and 35 years old with active or convalescent COVID-19.

The V gene is TRBV6-6, the J gene TRBJ2-2; tentative D call: TRBD1 (5 bases). The CDR3 consists of 11 residues. V was pared by 6 bases and J by 8 bases, with 7 bases between. Germline V gene lookup returns CDR1 MNHNY and CDR2 SVGAGI (reference sequence). Written as DNA, the CDR3 is TGTGCCAGCAGGGCAGGGGGGGAGCTGTTTTTT. This sequence encodes CASRAGGELFF.

V gene TRBV19 combines with J gene TRBJ1-1; D perhaps matches TRBD1 (6 bases). CDR3 length: 13 residues. Germline CDR1 reads LNHDA; CDR2 reads SQIVND (reference sequence). Between the trimmed V and J ends, which lost 11 bases and 1 base, there was a span of 14 bases. CDR3 DNA sequence: TGTGCCTTCGACCCGGGACAGAACACTGAAGCTTTCTTT. Amino acids: CAFDPGQNTEAFF. Complete variable domain (other parts from reference TRBV19 and TRBJ1-1): DGGITQSPKYLFRKEGQNVTLSCEQNLNHDAMYWYRQDPGQGLRLIYYSQIVNDFQKGDIAEGYSVSREKKESFPLTVTSAQKNPTAFYLCAFDPGQNTEAFFGQGTRLTVV.

CDR3: CASRQGSGAYYGYTF. CDR3 coding DNA: TGTGCCAGTAGACAGGGCTCGGGTGCGTACTATGGCTACACCTTC. The chain links TRBV19 to TRBJ1-2; the D gene is possibly TRBD1 (6 bases). This CDR3 has 15 residues. V dropped 6 bases and J dropped 3 bases, with 17 bases sitting between them. Germline assignment: CDR1 LNHDA and CDR2 SQIVND (reference sequence).